This entry is about one T cell receptor beta chain. Its antigen is unknown. Amplification yielded TCR beta CDR3 regions, with RNA transcripts as the source. The HTBI set primed first-round TCR CDR3 RT-PCR. TCRdb redid the calling of the multiplex PCR reads with MiXCR, one entry per CDR3 protein. The repertoire has 380,000 or so distinct CDR3 sequences, 11% to 15% of them found once; the top ten carry around 23%. These data belong to a study of T cells in Graves' hyperthyroidism and ophthalmopathy. Study-level findings and limits: Ophthalmopathy, which appeared later, was predicted by the model a median 6.5 months before onset. Most clonotypes that expanded in the thyroid above 0.001 also showed up in blood.

The patients, who ranged from 18 to 65 in age, presented with newly diagnosed hyperthyroidism lasting under 2 months. Clinicians diagnosed patients from clinical symptoms, serum thyroxine and TRAb, thyroid ultrasound and orbital computed tomography. Per germline, CDR1 LGHNA and CDR2 YNFKEQ. J lost 4 bases, V lost 1 base, and 3 bases had no gene match. The CDR3 loop spans 15 amino acids. The rearrangement links TRBV4-2 to TRBJ2-3; 9 bases map to TRBD2. The specimen was blood. This clonotype was sampled from a woman aged 25 to 39 with Graves' hyperthyroidism. The CDR3 DNA is TGTGCCAGCAGCCAAGGTAGCGGGAGCCCAGATACGCAGTATTTT. Translating gives CASSQGSGSPDTQYF.